These T cell receptor beta chains were read from a single sample in a study of T cell responses to AZD1222 COVID-19 vaccine. Sequencing was performed with immunoSEQ multiplex PCR; in TCRdb, only in-frame clones are kept and a portion is missing. The sample contains roughly 120,000 clones, about 90% of which appear only once. Here the sequenced sample was peripheral blood, taken 28 days after the second AZD1222 dose. Source of these receptors: an adult who received the AZD1222 COVID-19 vaccine. The CDR3 runs from the conserved cysteine through the conserved F or W. D genes are given only for firm matches. Size tells how often a clone was seen (once, few, many) or the class of an expanded clone, and some rows leave it out.

d_gene: .; abundance: once; v_gene: TRBV7-2; j_gene: TRBJ2-1; CDR3nt: TGTGCCAGCACCCGTTTTGGGTCCTACAATGAGCAGTTCTTC; CDR3aa: CASTRFGSYNEQFF
d_gene: .; abundance: .; v_gene: TRBV7-2; j_gene: TRBJ1-1; CDR3nt: TGTGCCAGCAGCCTCCTGGGCTTCAACTTGAACACTGAAGCTTTCTTT; CDR3aa: CASSLLGFNLNTEAFF
d_gene: TRBD1; abundance: .; v_gene: TRBV19; j_gene: TRBJ2-5; CDR3nt: TGTGCCAGTAGTCGGGACAGGGGAAGGCAAGAGACCCAGTACTTC; CDR3aa: CASSRDRGRQETQYF
d_gene: .; abundance: .; v_gene: TRBV28; j_gene: TRBJ1-1; CDR3nt: TGTGCCAGCAGTTTTGGAGGGGCGCTCGGGACTGAAGCTTTCTTT; CDR3aa: CASSFGGALGTEAFF
d_gene: TRBD1; abundance: .; v_gene: TRBV16; j_gene: TRBJ1-1; CDR3nt: TGTGCCAGCAGCCAATCGTCAGGGGGCTCGACTGAAGCTTTCTTT; CDR3aa: CASSQSSGGSTEAFF
d_gene: TRBD1; abundance: .; v_gene: TRBV18; j_gene: TRBJ2-1; CDR3nt: TGTGCCAGCTCACTAACCGGGACAGGGCTTTACAATGAGCAGTTCTTC; CDR3aa: CASSLTGTGLYNEQFF
d_gene: .; abundance: .; v_gene: TRBV20-1; j_gene: TRBJ1-1; CDR3nt: TGCAGTGCCACTCAAGTGGTAGCTTTCTTT; CDR3aa: CSATQVVAFF
d_gene: TRBD1; abundance: once; v_gene: TRBV29-1; j_gene: TRBJ1-1; CDR3nt: TGCAGCATGGTAACAGGGGACACTGAAGCTTTCTTT; CDR3aa: CSMVTGDTEAFF
d_gene: .; abundance: .; v_gene: TRBV18; j_gene: TRBJ1-3; CDR3nt: TGTGCCAGCTCATCGTTAAGTGTGTCTACATCGGGAAACACCATATATTTT; CDR3aa: CASSSLSVSTSGNTIYF
d_gene: .; abundance: .; v_gene: TRBV29-1; j_gene: TRBJ2-2; CDR3nt: TGCAGCGCCCGGGACACCAACACCGGGGAGCTGTTTTTT; CDR3aa: CSARDTNTGELFF
d_gene: .; abundance: .; v_gene: TRBV4-1; j_gene: TRBJ1-2; CDR3nt: TGCGCCAGCAGCCGGGCGGAAAATGGCTACACCTTC; CDR3aa: CASSRAENGYTF
d_gene: TRBD1; abundance: .; v_gene: TRBV4-2; j_gene: TRBJ1-4; CDR3nt: TGTGCCAGCAGCCAAGCGGACAGGGAAAATGAAAAACTGTTTTTT; CDR3aa: CASSQADRENEKLFF
d_gene: .; abundance: .; v_gene: TRBV19; j_gene: TRBJ2-7; CDR3nt: TGTGCCAGTAGTAAGAGAACGGGGGAGCAGTACTTC; CDR3aa: CASSKRTGEQYF
d_gene: TRBD1; abundance: .; v_gene: TRBV28; j_gene: TRBJ1-2; CDR3nt: TGTGCCAGCAGGAATACAGGGGTGGACCTCTATGGCTACACCTTC; CDR3aa: CASRNTGVDLYGYTF
d_gene: .; abundance: once; v_gene: TRBV10-2; j_gene: TRBJ1-2; CDR3nt: .; CDR3aa: CASSDRTGATPSRGYTF
d_gene: TRBD1; abundance: .; v_gene: TRBV7-2; j_gene: TRBJ1-4; CDR3nt: TGTGCCAGCAGCTCAGGACAGGTTAATGAAAAACTGTTTTTT; CDR3aa: CASSSGQVNEKLFF
d_gene: .; abundance: .; v_gene: TRBV12-1; j_gene: TRBJ1-2; CDR3nt: TGTGCCAGCAGCCCCCGGGATGGCTACACCTTC; CDR3aa: CASSPRDGYTF
d_gene: TRBD2; abundance: .; v_gene: TRBV14; j_gene: TRBJ2-1; CDR3nt: TGTGCCAGCACCCGACTAGCGGGGGGCCGAGCCTACAATGAGCAGTTCTTC; CDR3aa: CASTRLAGGRAYNEQFF
d_gene: .; abundance: .; v_gene: TRBV5-8; j_gene: TRBJ1-4; CDR3nt: TGTGCCAGCAGAATACTCCAGACTAATGAAAAACTGTTTTTT; CDR3aa: CASRILQTNEKLFF
d_gene: .; abundance: few; v_gene: TRBV4-2; j_gene: TRBJ2-7; CDR3nt: TGTGCCAGCAGCCAAGATGGGACATTCTACGAGCAGTACTTC; CDR3aa: CASSQDGTFYEQYF
d_gene: .; abundance: .; v_gene: TRBV7-9; j_gene: TRBJ2-7; CDR3nt: TGTGCCAGCAGCTTAATGGCCAGGGGGGGCTACGAGCAGTACTTC; CDR3aa: CASSLMARGGYEQYF
d_gene: TRBD1; abundance: .; v_gene: TRBV19; j_gene: TRBJ1-5; CDR3nt: TGTGCCAGTAGAGAAGGGGGCGTCGGAAATCAGCCCCAGCATTTT; CDR3aa: CASREGGVGNQPQHF
d_gene: .; abundance: once; v_gene: TRBV5-1; j_gene: TRBJ1-6; CDR3nt: TGCGCCAGCAGTCCGGTACAGGGCCAAAATTCACCCCTCCACTTT; CDR3aa: CASSPVQGQNSPLHF
d_gene: .; abundance: .; v_gene: TRBV27; j_gene: TRBJ1-2; CDR3nt: TGTGCCAGCTCTTATAGATGGGAGGGCTATGGCTACACCTTC; CDR3aa: CASSYRWEGYGYTF
d_gene: TRBD2; abundance: .; v_gene: TRBV11-2; j_gene: TRBJ2-3; CDR3nt: TGTGCCAGCAGCTCCCGACTAGCGGAGGCCACAGATACGCAGTATTTT; CDR3aa: CASSSRLAEATDTQYF
d_gene: .; abundance: few; v_gene: TRBV7-2; j_gene: TRBJ1-4; CDR3nt: TGTGCCAGCAGCTTCCAGATTGCAACTAATGAAAAACTGTTTTTT; CDR3aa: CASSFQIATNEKLFF
d_gene: .; abundance: .; v_gene: TRBV6-2/TRBV6-3; j_gene: TRBJ2-7; CDR3nt: TGTGCCAGCAGTTACTCTCGCGAGCAGTACTTC; CDR3aa: CASSYSREQYF
d_gene: .; abundance: .; v_gene: TRBV14; j_gene: TRBJ2-1; CDR3nt: TGTGCCAGCTCTTTTTACAATGAGCAGTTCTTC; CDR3aa: CASSFYNEQFF
d_gene: .; abundance: .; v_gene: TRBV10-2; j_gene: TRBJ2-3; CDR3nt: TGCGCCAGCAGTCCAGTTGATACGCAGTATTTT; CDR3aa: CASSPVDTQYF
d_gene: TRBD1; abundance: once; v_gene: TRBV2; j_gene: TRBJ1-3; CDR3nt: TGTGCCATCAAAAAAGGGACAGGGGACTTCGGCTCTGGAAACACCATATATTTT; CDR3aa: CAIKKGTGDFGSGNTIYF
d_gene: .; abundance: .; v_gene: TRBV6-2/TRBV6-3; j_gene: TRBJ1-6; CDR3nt: TGTGCCAGCAGTTACCTGACCTACGAAAGTGTCCTCCACTTT; CDR3aa: CASSYLTYESVLHF
d_gene: TRBD1; abundance: .; v_gene: TRBV6-5; j_gene: TRBJ2-3; CDR3nt: TGTGCCAGCACCGAGGACAGGGCTGTTGCAGATACGCAGTATTTT; CDR3aa: CASTEDRAVADTQYF
d_gene: .; abundance: .; v_gene: TRBV3-1/TRBV3-2; j_gene: TRBJ2-6; CDR3nt: TGTGCCAGCAGCCAAGCTTTGGGGCTAAGCTCTGGGGCCAACGTCCTGACTTTC; CDR3aa: CASSQALGLSSGANVLTF
d_gene: .; abundance: .; v_gene: TRBV21-1; j_gene: TRBJ2-3; CDR3nt: TGTGCCAGCAGCAAAGCGGAACTATGGGATACGCAGTATTTT; CDR3aa: CASSKAELWDTQYF
d_gene: .; abundance: .; v_gene: TRBV5-1; j_gene: TRBJ2-5; CDR3nt: TGCGCCAGCAGCTTCGCAGGGGCACTAGAGACCCAGTACTTC; CDR3aa: CASSFAGALETQYF
d_gene: .; abundance: .; v_gene: TRBV2; j_gene: TRBJ1-5; CDR3nt: TGTGCCAGTGCGGCCAGTATCTATTGGCCCCAGCATTTT; CDR3aa: CASAASIYWPQHF
d_gene: .; abundance: .; v_gene: TRBV29-1; j_gene: TRBJ2-2; CDR3nt: TGCAGCGTTAGTAGGGAGCGGGACACCGGGGAGCTGTTTTTT; CDR3aa: CSVSRERDTGELFF
d_gene: .; abundance: .; v_gene: TRBV2; j_gene: TRBJ1-4; CDR3nt: TGTGCCAGCAACAGAGAAGGGGGTAGGGATGAAAAACTGTTTTTT; CDR3aa: CASNREGGRDEKLFF
d_gene: TRBD2; abundance: .; v_gene: TRBV2; j_gene: TRBJ2-7; CDR3nt: TGTGCCAGCAGCGAGGGACTAAAAGACGAGCAGTACTTC; CDR3aa: CASSEGLKDEQYF
d_gene: .; abundance: .; v_gene: TRBV6-5; j_gene: TRBJ1-1; CDR3nt: TGTGCCAGCAGTCCCCGTGGCAGGCACACTGAAGCTTTCTTT; CDR3aa: CASSPRGRHTEAFF